The rows below give T cell receptor beta chains drawn from one sample of a study of blood T cell repertoires in COVID-19. Using immunoSEQ multiplex PCR, the repertoire was profiled, and TCRdb retains in-frame clones only, with some absent. The data contain about 73,000 clones, about four fifths of them singletons. Sequences were obtained from peripheral blood. These receptors were obtained from a woman aged 60-75 years with acute or convalescent COVID-19. Each CDR3 is given with its conserved first and last residue. D genes are given only for firm matches. Some rows mark clone size as missing; the rest say once, few, many or name a class of expanded clone.

v_call	j_call	clone_size	d_call	cdr3_nt	cdr3_aa
TRBV5-1	TRBJ2-5	NA	TRBD2	TGCGCCAGCAGCTCAGCGGGAGGGTTAGAGACCCAGTACTTC	CASSSAGGLETQYF
TRBV15	TRBJ2-7	NA	NA	TGTGCCACCAGCAGAGATTTGGGGCACTCCTACGAGCAGTACTTC	CATSRDLGHSYEQYF
TRBV7-9	TRBJ1-1	NA	TRBD1	TGTGCCAGCAGTTTCGATCCGGGACAGGGGGCGACTGAAGCTTTCTTT	CASSFDPGQGATEAFF
TRBV5-1	TRBJ1-1	few	TRBD1	TGCGCCAGCAGCTTGTCGTTGGCACAGGGGAGGACTGAAGCTTTCTTT	CASSLSLAQGRTEAFF
TRBV7-2	TRBJ2-3	NA	NA	TGTGCCAGCAGCCCCGAGGCTTGGAGTCCAGATACGCAGTATTTT	CASSPEAWSPDTQYF
TRBV3-1/TRBV3-2	TRBJ2-5	NA	NA	TGTGCCAGCAGCCAAGGCAGGGGACAGACCCAGTACTTC	CASSQGRGQTQYF
TRBV5-5	TRBJ2-4	NA	TRBD1	TGTGCCAGCAGCTTAAGGCTGGTAGGCGGGACAGGGGCCCAAAATCAGTACTTC	CASSLRLVGGTGAQNQYF
TRBV30	TRBJ1-6	NA	NA	TGTGCCTGGAATTTTGGGCAGGGTGGATCACCCCTCCACTTT	CAWNFGQGGSPLHF
TRBV6-5	TRBJ2-7	few	NA	TGTGCCAGCAGCCCCTCGGGTTCCGACGAGCAGTACTTC	CASSPSGSDEQYF
TRBV11-2	TRBJ2-7	NA	NA	TGTGCCAGCAGCCCCAACCCCGGAGGGCCCAAGCAGTACTTC	CASSPNPGGPKQYF
TRBV28	TRBJ1-1	NA	NA	TGTGCCAGCAGTTTCCCAGGCTTGAACACTGAAGCTTTCTTT	CASSFPGLNTEAFF
TRBV19	TRBJ1-5	few	TRBD1	TGTGCCAGTAGTAGGGGACAGGACACTTATCAGCCCCAGCATTTT	CASSRGQDTYQPQHF
TRBV2	TRBJ2-3	large	NA	TGTGCCAGCAGCTCGGGCACAGATACGCAGTATTTT	CASSSGTDTQYF
TRBV5-1	TRBJ1-1	NA	NA	TGCGCCAGCAGCACCCAGGGAGGGTGGGGCACTGAAGCTTTCTTT	CASSTQGGWGTEAFF
TRBV19	TRBJ1-2	NA	TRBD1	TGTGCCAGTAGTCCTACAAGGGGGCAGGGAAGAGTGTCGGGCTACACCTTC	CASSPTRGQGRVSGYTF
TRBV6-5	TRBJ1-4	NA	TRBD1	TGTGCCAGCGGATCTTGGACAGGGGTGAATGAAAAACTGTTTTTT	CASGSWTGVNEKLFF
TRBV29-1	TRBJ2-7	NA	NA	TGCAGCGTTGACAGGGGCAACTCCTACGAGCAGTACTTC	CSVDRGNSYEQYF
TRBV30	TRBJ2-5	NA	TRBD2	TGTGCCTGGAGTCCGGGACTAACATCCCAAGAGACCCAGTACTTC	CAWSPGLTSQETQYF
TRBV2	TRBJ1-5	once	NA	TGTGCCAGCACGATTCAAGGCCAGGCTCAGCCCCAGCATTTT	CASTIQGQAQPQHF
TRBV7-9	TRBJ2-3	NA	TRBD2	TGTGCCAGCAGCTTAGGTGGCGGGAGGGCCGGGGGCACAGATACGCAGTATTTT	CASSLGGGRAGGTDTQYF
TRBV3-1/TRBV3-2	TRBJ2-2	NA	NA	TGTGCCAGCAGCCAGTACAGGGATAGAGCGAACACCGGGGAGCTGTTTTTT	CASSQYRDRANTGELFF
TRBV2	TRBJ1-1	NA	TRBD1	TGTGCCAGCTTACCGGGACAGGGAAACACTGAAGCTTTCTTT	CASLPGQGNTEAFF
TRBV2	TRBJ2-7	many	TRBD1	TGTGCCAGCAGTCCCGGGACAGGGGGCTACGAGCAGTACTTC	CASSPGTGGYEQYF
TRBV3-1/TRBV3-2	TRBJ1-2	NA	TRBD1	TGTGCCAGCACCCGGACAGGGTTAAGCTACACCTTC	CASTRTGLSYTF
TRBV6-4	TRBJ1-1	NA	NA	TGTGCCAGCAGCACGGACAGAAACACTGAAGCTTTCTTT	CASSTDRNTEAFF
TRBV7-3	TRBJ2-2	once	TRBD2	TGTGCCAGCAGCTCCCGGGGGACTAAGAACACCGGGGAGCTGTTTTTT	CASSSRGTKNTGELFF
TRBV29-1	TRBJ1-2	NA	NA	TGCAGCGTTGAAGAGGATGGACTCTTC	CSVEEDGLF
TRBV30	TRBJ1-6	NA	NA	TGTGCCTGGAGTTATCAGGGAAATCGCTCACCCCTCCACTTT	CAWSYQGNRSPLHF